The 5 T cell receptor beta chains reported below all come from one sample, sequenced in a study of beta chain features in type 1 diabetes. Study-wide results and limits: TCRB CDR3 length was moderately but significantly reduced in all four CD4+ subsets of Type 1 diabetes patients.

The study reverse transcribed the entire isolated RNA, so it sequenced expressed TCRB transcripts. Sequencing was performed with immunoSEQ multiplex PCR; in TCRdb, only in-frame clones are kept and a portion is missing. The sample holds over 600,000 clones, around 12% seen once. What these receptors recognize is not known. The sequenced material came from naive CD4+ T cells from blood. Receptor source: a man aged 30 to 45 with type 1 diabetes.

This chain connects TRBV5-1 to TRBJ2-1; D is ambiguous. Trimming stripped 0 bases from V and 4 bases from J, with 8 bases between. The CDR3 consists of 14 residues. Germline lookup yields CDR1 SGHRS and CDR2 YFSETQ. DNA of the CDR3: TGCGCCAGCAGCTTGGGATCTCCATACAATGAGCAGTTCTTC. It translates to CASSLGSPYNEQFF.

This clone was counted between two and nine times. The chain combines TRBV11-2 with TRBJ2-5, with TRBD2 identical over 13 bases. Trimming took 4 bases from V and 3 from J; bases not matched to a gene: 5. CDR1 and CDR2 from the germline V gene are SGHAT and FQNNGV. This CDR3 has 16 residues. CDR3 sequence: CASSSNGLAGEETQYF. The CDR3 DNA sequence: TGTGCCAGCAGCTCTAACGGACTAGCGGGGGAAGAGACCCAGTACTTC.

This clone came up a few times. The identical CDR3 is also encoded by other nucleotide sequences in the sample. J is TRBJ2-7 and V is TRBV19; D may be TRBD1 (6 bases). The germline gives CDR1 LNHDA, CDR2 SQIVND (reference sequence). V was trimmed by 4 bases and J by 0 bases, leaving 10 bases between them. There are 14 residues in the CDR3. The CDR3 sequence: CASSRQVSSYEQYF. The CDR3, as DNA: TGTGCCAGTAGTAGACAGGTGAGCTCCTACGAGCAGTACTTC.

Only a few counts were recorded for this clone. The rearrangement links TRBV28 to TRBJ2-1; the match to TRBD2 covers 10 bases. Trimming at V came to 5 bases and at J to 9 bases, leaving 13 bases not matched to a gene. CDR1 is MDHEN, CDR2 SYDVKM, per germline. The CDR3 has 16 amino acids. CDR3 DNA sequence: TGTGCCAGCAGTACCGCTGGCGAGCGGGGGGGCTCTGAGCAGTTCTTC. It codes for CASSTAGERGGSEQFF.

V is TRBV2 and J is TRBJ1-1; 8 bases fit TRBD1. Per the germline V gene, CDR1 is SNHLY and CDR2 is FYNNEI. Trimming took 6 bases from V and 1 from J; bases not matched to a gene: 7. The CDR3 contains 15 residues. The CDR3 region has the DNA TGTGCCAGCAGCCCGGACAGGGTTTGGAACACTGAAGCTTTCTTT. Protein sequence: CASSPDRVWNTEAFF. Complete variable domain (other parts from reference TRBV2 and TRBJ1-1): EPEVTQTPSHQVTQMGQEVILRCVPISNHLYFYWYRQILGQKVEFLVSFYNNEISEKSEIFDDQFSVERPDGSNFTLKIRSTKLEDSAMYFCASSPDRVWNTEAFFGQGTRLTVV.